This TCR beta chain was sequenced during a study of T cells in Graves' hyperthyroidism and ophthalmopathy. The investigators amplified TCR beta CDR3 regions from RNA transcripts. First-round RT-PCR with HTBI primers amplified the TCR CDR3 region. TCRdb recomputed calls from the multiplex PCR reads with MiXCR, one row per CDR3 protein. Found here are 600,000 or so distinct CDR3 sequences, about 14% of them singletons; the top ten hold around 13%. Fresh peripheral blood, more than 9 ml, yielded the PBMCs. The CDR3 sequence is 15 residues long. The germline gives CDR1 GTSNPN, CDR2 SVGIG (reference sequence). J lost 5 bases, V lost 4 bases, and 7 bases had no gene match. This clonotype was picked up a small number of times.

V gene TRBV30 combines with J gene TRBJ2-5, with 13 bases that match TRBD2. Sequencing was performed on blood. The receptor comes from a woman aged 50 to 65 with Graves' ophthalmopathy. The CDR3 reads CAWTGLAGEGETQYF. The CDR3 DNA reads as TGTGCCTGGACCGGACTAGCGGGAGAGGGGGAGACCCAGTACTTC.